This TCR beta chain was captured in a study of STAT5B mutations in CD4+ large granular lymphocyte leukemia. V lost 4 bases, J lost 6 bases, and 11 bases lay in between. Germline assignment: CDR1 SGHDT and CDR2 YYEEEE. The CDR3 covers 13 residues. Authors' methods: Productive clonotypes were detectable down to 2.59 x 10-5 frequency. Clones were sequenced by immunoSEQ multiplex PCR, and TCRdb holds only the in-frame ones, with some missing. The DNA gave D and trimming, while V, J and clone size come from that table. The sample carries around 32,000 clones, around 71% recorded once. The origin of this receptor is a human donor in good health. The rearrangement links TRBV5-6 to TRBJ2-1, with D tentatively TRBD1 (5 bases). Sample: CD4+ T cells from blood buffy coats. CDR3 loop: CASSRKGPNEQFF. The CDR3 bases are TGTGCCAGCAGCCGCAAGGGGCCCAATGAGCAGTTCTTC.